The 30 T cell receptor beta chains listed next were all sequenced from one sample in a study of cytotoxic CD8 clonotypes in ibrutinib-treated CLL. Assay: immunoSEQ multiplex PCR; the TCRdb copy retains only in-frame clones and omits some. The sample includes 300,000 to 400,000 clones, roughly 71% of them seen just once. The specimen comprised PBMCs, sampled after 36 months of ibrutinib treatment. The origin of the receptors is a human donor with chronic lymphocytic leukemia.

The V call is TRBV28, the J call TRBJ2-1; 7 bases agree with TRBD2. This CDR3 is built from 13 residues. The junction had 8 bases not matched to a gene; V was cut back by 3 bases and J by 12 bases. Looked up from germline, CDR1 is MDHEN and CDR2 is SYDVKM. CDR3 protein: CASSLGGLIVQFF. DNA for the CDR3: TGTGCCAGCAGTTTGGGGGGACTAATCGTGCAGTTCTTC.

J is TRBJ1-2 and V is TRBV5-6; D may be TRBD1 (5 bases). Germline V gene lookup returns CDR1 SGHDT and CDR2 YYEEEE. V lost 4 bases, J lost 4 bases, and 20 bases lay in between. The CDR3 has 16 amino acids. In nucleotides, the CDR3 is TGTGCCAGCAGCCAAACCCAAGGTGGAAGGGGCTATGGCTACACCTTC. Its translation: CASSQTQGGRGYGYTF.

This clone showed up just a few times. In the same sample, other DNA sequences code for this CDR3. As DNA, the CDR3 is TGTGCCAGCAGCTTGACAGGGTACACTGAAGCTTTCTTT. Translation: CASSLTGYTEAFF. This chain connects TRBV7-8 to TRBJ1-1; the match to TRBD1 covers 7 bases. From germline, CDR1 is SGHVS and CDR2 FQNEAQ. V dropped 3 bases and J dropped 3; count of bases not matched to a gene: 1. The CDR3 covers 13 residues.

In its sample, this clone was seen a few times. CDR3 protein: CASSLEVGYEQYF. In DNA, the CDR3 is TGTGCCAGCAGCTTAGAAGTCGGCTACGAGCAGTACTTC. This chain connects TRBV7-7 to TRBJ2-7; D is unclear. Per germline, CDR1 SSHAT and CDR2 FNYEAQ (reference sequence). The CDR3 length is 13 residues. V was trimmed by 1 base and J by 3 bases, leaving 7 bases between them. Together with reference TRBV7-7 and TRBJ2-7, the CDR3 gives the full variable domain: GAGVSQSPRYKVTKRGQDVTLRCDPISSHATLYWYQQALGQGPEFLTYFNYEAQPDKSGLPSDRFSAERPEGSISTLTIQRTEQRDSAMYRCASSLEVGYEQYFGPGTRLTVT.

The chain joins TRBV5-1 to TRBJ2-5, with D possibly TRBD2 on 7 matching bases. V gave up 3 bases and J gave up 5 bases, with 17 bases separating them. Germline CDR1 and CDR2: SGHRS and YFSETQ. The CDR3 is 15 residues long. CDR3 protein: CASSWGGGGQETQYF. Written as DNA, the CDR3 is TGCGCCAGCAGCTGGGGGGGCGGGGGCCAGGAGACCCAGTACTTC.

About this clone itself: The same CDR3 can be traced to other DNA sequences in this sample. This rearrangement joins TRBV29-1 to TRBJ2-5; D remains ambiguous. Trimming took off 4 bases at V and 2 bases at J, with 8 bases between the two ends. This CDR3 contains 12 residues. Looked up from germline, CDR1 is SQVTM and CDR2 is ANQGSEA. The CDR3 region is CSVGAAQETQYF. For the CDR3, the DNA is TGCAGCGTTGGGGCAGCACAAGAGACCCAGTACTTC.

Only a few counts were recorded for this clone. The rearrangement links TRBV5-1 to TRBJ1-3, with D uncertain. CDR3 size: 14 residues. V was cut by 4 bases and J by 4 bases, with 12 bases left in between. Germline V gene data show CDR1 as SGHRS and CDR2 as YFSETQ. Here the CDR3 reads CASSSAREGNTIYF. CDR3 DNA: TGCGCCAGCAGCAGCGCGAGAGAAGGAAACACCATATATTTT.

The J gene is TRBJ2-3, the V gene TRBV18; 9 bases align to TRBD2. V trimming: 7 bases; J trimming: 4 bases; junction bases outside the gene matches: 9. The CDR3 is made up of 15 amino acids. The germline gives CDR1 KGHSH, CDR2 LQKENI. CDR3 sequence reads: CASCDPRGGADTQYF. Written as DNA, the CDR3 is TGTGCCAGCTGCGATCCCCGCGGGGGGGCAGATACGCAGTATTTT.

The V gene is TRBV5-1, the J gene TRBJ2-2; D call uncertain. CDR1 and CDR2 from the germline V gene are SGHRS and YFSETQ. V dropped 0 bases and J dropped 0 bases, with 6 bases sitting between them. The CDR3 extends over 15 amino acids. CDR3 amino acids: CASSLAGPNTGELFF. DNA for the CDR3: TGCGCCAGCAGCTTGGCTGGCCCGAACACCGGGGAGCTGTTTTTT.

The chain couples TRBV28 to TRBJ1-5; D gene uncertain. The CDR3 totals 13 residues. Germline values: CDR1 MDHEN, CDR2 SYDVKM. Trimming took off 5 bases at V and 7 bases at J, with 12 bases between the two ends. In nucleotides, the CDR3 is TGTGCCAGCAGTCCCCTACATGGACAGCCCCAGCATTTT. The encoded protein is CASSPLHGQPQHF.

This sequence joins TRBV11-1 and TRBJ2-4; D perhaps matches TRBD1 (5 bases). V shed 1 base and J shed 3 bases, with 13 bases lying between them. Looked up from germline, CDR1 is SGHAT and CDR2 is FQDESV (reference sequence). The CDR3 has 16 residues. As DNA, the CDR3 is TGTGCCAGCAGCTTAGGTGTCGACAGTAACAAAAACATTCAGTACTTC. Translated: CASSLGVDSNKNIQYF.

The chain uses TRBV29-1 and TRBJ2-3; 11 nucleotides align to TRBD2. The CDR3 is made up of 17 amino acids. After removal of 2 bases from V and 6 bases from J, the junction contained 13 bases not matched to a gene. CDR1 and CDR2 (germline): SQVTM, ANQGSEA. The CDR3 region is CSVELVLLAGERDTQYF. In nucleotides, the CDR3 is TGCAGCGTTGAATTGGTTTTACTAGCGGGAGAAAGGGATACGCAGTATTTT.

V gene TRBV4-3 combines with J gene TRBJ2-7; D is unclear. Germline V lookup: CDR1 LGHNA, CDR2 YSLEER. The CDR3 contains 16 residues. V was trimmed by 0 bases and J by 0 bases, leaving 12 bases between them. The CDR3 sequence: CASSQEGRSRSYEQYF. For the CDR3, the DNA is TGCGCCAGCAGCCAAGAAGGCAGGTCCCGCTCCTACGAGCAGTACTTC.

The rearrangement links TRBV7-2 to TRBJ2-1; 10 bases fit TRBD2. The CDR3 runs to 17 residues. Germline lookup yields CDR1 SGHTA and CDR2 FQGNSA. J was trimmed by 1 base and V by 5 bases; bases with no gene match: 8. In DNA form, the CDR3 reads TGTGCCAGCAGCCCGACTAGCGGGTCTTATTCCTACAATGAGCAGTTCTTC. Protein: CASSPTSGSYSYNEQFF.

For the CDR3, the DNA is TGTGCCAGCAGCTTAATCTCCCTGGCGGGAGGATATGAGCAGTTCTTC. As protein: CASSLISLAGGYEQFF. This sequence joins TRBV7-9 and TRBJ2-1, with TRBD2 matching 8 bases. This CDR3 has 16 amino acids. The ends lost 2 bases at V and 8 bases at J; junction bases unmatched: 11. The germline V gene encodes CDR1 SEHNR and CDR2 FQNEAQ (reference sequence).

The V gene is TRBV28, the J gene TRBJ2-7; tentatively, D is TRBD1 (7 bases). The CDR3 covers 13 residues. Germline V gene data show CDR1 as MDHEN and CDR2 as SYDVKM. The V end was cut by 1 base, the J end by 12 bases, with 16 bases between. The CDR3 DNA follows: TGTGCCAGCAGTTTATATTTCCAGGGGGGACCGTACTTC. This gives the protein CASSLYFQGGPYF.

The chain employs TRBV28 and TRBJ2-5; 7 bases agree with TRBD2. This CDR3 contains 14 residues. J lost 3 bases, V lost 8 bases, and 9 bases had no gene match. Germline lookup yields CDR1 MDHEN and CDR2 SYDVKM. CDR3: CASCSGGIKETQYF. CDR3 DNA: TGTGCCAGCTGCTCGGGGGGTATAAAAGAGACCCAGTACTTC.

CDR3 coding DNA: TGTGCCAGCAGTTACTCGCAGGGGCCCAATCAGCCCCAGCATTTT. This sequence encodes CASSYSQGPNQPQHF. This chain links TRBV6-6 with TRBJ1-5; D is possibly TRBD1 (6 bases). Germline V gene lookup returns CDR1 MNHNY and CDR2 SVGAGI (reference sequence). This CDR3 has 15 residues. The V end was cut by 0 bases, the J end by 3 bases, with 9 bases between.

The CDR3 spells CASSPEGETGKLFF. The CDR3 DNA is TGCGCCAGCAGCCCAGAAGGCGAGACAGGCAAACTGTTTTTT. V is TRBV4-1 and J is TRBJ1-4; TRBD1 might be the D (6 bases). Germline loops: CDR1 MGHRA, CDR2 YSYEKL. This CDR3 is 14 amino acids long. Trimming cost V 4 bases and J 11 bases, with 17 bases left between them.

The count of this clone is one. The chain employs TRBV11-2 and TRBJ1-5, with TRBD1 matching 8 bases. From germline, CDR1 is SGHAT and CDR2 FQNNGV. J gave up 3 bases and V 1 base, and 11 bases lay outside the gene matches. The CDR3 has 18 amino acids. The CDR3 reads CASSLGAGGLVINQPQHF. The CDR3 DNA is TGTGCCAGCAGCTTAGGGGCAGGGGGCCTTGTAATCAATCAGCCCCAGCATTTT.

The chain carries TRBV27 and TRBJ1-2, with D possibly being TRBD1 (5 bases). The CDR3 runs 14 residues. The V end was cut by 5 bases, the J end by 5 bases, with 15 bases between. Germline CDR1 MNHEY, CDR2 SMNVEV (reference sequence). The DNA of the CDR3 is TGTGCCAGCAGTCCCCGACGGGGCCCTTATGGCTACACCTTC. Translated, it gives CASSPRRGPYGYTF.

The chain employs TRBV27 and TRBJ2-7; TRBD2 matches 9 bases. J gave up 4 bases and V 10 bases, and 14 bases lay outside the gene matches. The CDR3 contains 15 residues. From germline, CDR1 is MNHEY and CDR2 SMNVEV (reference sequence). The CDR3 sequence is CATLHMGLAGYEQYF. The CDR3, as DNA: TGTGCCACCCTACACATGGGGCTAGCGGGATACGAGCAGTACTTC.

The gene calls are TRBV9 and TRBJ1-5; D perhaps matches TRBD1 (6 bases). V shed 3 bases and J shed 7 bases, with 11 bases lying between them. The germline V gene has CDR1 SGDLS and CDR2 YYNGEE. The CDR3 consists of 13 residues. CDR3 protein: CASSAFRGQPQHF. DNA for the CDR3: TGTGCCAGCAGCGCATTCAGGGGCCAGCCCCAGCATTTT.

This chain links TRBV27 with TRBJ1-6; D gene ambiguous. Germline CDR1 MNHEY, CDR2 SMNVEV (reference sequence). This CDR3 has 17 amino acids. The V and J ends lost 0 bases and 0 bases respectively, with 9 bases between them. This CDR3 is CASSLSGSTSYNSPLHF. DNA of the CDR3: TGTGCCAGCAGTTTATCGGGCAGTACCTCCTATAATTCACCCCTCCACTTT.

The chain joins TRBV14 to TRBJ2-5; 7 bases are a match to TRBD2. The germline V gene has CDR1 SGHDN and CDR2 FVKESK. Losses at the gene ends were 6 bases for V and 6 bases for J; bases not matched to a gene: 7. The CDR3 has 13 residues. The CDR3, as DNA: TGTGCCAGCAGTGTCGGCGGGAGTCAGACCCAGTACTTC. Protein: CASSVGGSQTQYF.

V gene TRBV4-2 combines with J gene TRBJ2-7; D is unresolved. This CDR3 contains 13 residues. V shed 1 base and J shed 3 bases, with 7 bases lying between them. CDR1 and CDR2 (germline): LGHNA, YNFKEQ. CDR3 DNA sequence: TGTGCCAGCAGCCAAGGCAGCTACTACGAGCAGTACTTC. Translating it yields CASSQGSYYEQYF.

The J gene is TRBJ2-1, the V gene TRBV10-2, with D maybe TRBD2 (5 bases). The V and J ends lost 7 bases and 5 bases respectively, with 18 bases between them. Germline loops: CDR1 WSHSY, CDR2 SAAADI. CDR3 length: 15 residues. The CDR3 sequence: CASNLRALRHNEQFF. The CDR3 DNA reads TGCGCCAGCAATCTGCGGGCCTTGCGACACAATGAGCAGTTCTTC.

The chain couples TRBV6-6 to TRBJ2-1, with 11 bases that match TRBD1. Germline-derived CDR1 and CDR2 are MNHNY and SVGAGI (reference sequence). The CDR3 totals 15 residues. Trimming cost V 7 bases and J 9 bases; bases outside gene matches: 11. The CDR3 spells CASKSLGQGAGEQFF. CDR3 nucleotide sequence: TGTGCCAGCAAGTCTCTAGGACAGGGGGCGGGTGAGCAGTTCTTC.

The gene calls are TRBV6-5 and TRBJ2-1; 9 bases line up with TRBD2. CDR3 size: 13 residues. The J segment lost 8 bases and the V segment lost 7 bases, leaving 6 bases of the junction unmatched. Germline assignment: CDR1 MNHEY and CDR2 SVGAGI. The CDR3 protein is CASIGSGGHEQFF. CDR3 bases: TGTGCCAGCATAGGTAGCGGGGGCCATGAGCAGTTCTTC.

The chain employs TRBV6-6 and TRBJ1-4; D is possibly TRBD1 (6 bases). The CDR3 extends over 14 amino acids. The germline V gene has CDR1 MNHNY and CDR2 SVGAGI (reference sequence). Trimming cost V 6 bases and J 6 bases, with 14 bases left between them. The CDR3 DNA reads TGTGCCAGCAGCCCCGGGACACGGGATGAAAAACTGTTTTTT. Its protein product is CASSPGTRDEKLFF.